This TCR beta chain came from a study of T cells in Graves' hyperthyroidism and ophthalmopathy. Regarding the study as a whole: Among thyroid clonotypes expanded above 0.001, most also appeared in blood. Ophthalmopathy was distinguished from stable hyperthyroidism by 13 V-J signatures.

Diagnosis of hyperthyroidism was new in patients aged 18 to 65, and its duration was under 2 months. Thyroid ultrasound, orbital computed tomography, clinical symptoms, and serum thyroxine and TRAb underpinned diagnoses. TCR beta CDR3 sequences were amplified from RNA transcripts. An initial round of RT-PCR targeting the TCR CDR3 relied on the HTBI primer set. TCRdb re-called the multiplex PCR reads with MiXCR, one entry per CDR3 protein. The table records almost 600,000 distinct CDR3 sequences, roughly 13% of them present only once. The CDR3 is 16 residues long. The germline gives CDR1 SGHKS, CDR2 YYEKEE (reference sequence). After removal of 2 bases from V and 4 bases from J, the junction contained 9 bases not matched to a gene. This clonotype has a handful of counts. Antigen unknown.

The chain carries TRBV5-5 and TRBJ2-5; 9 bases are a match to TRBD1. The receptor comes from a woman aged 25 to 45 with Graves' hyperthyroidism that later progressed to Graves' ophthalmopathy. The material sequenced was blood. CDR3 DNA sequence: TGTGCCAGCAGCTTACAGGGGGCGCTTTTGGGAGAGACCCAGTACTTC. It codes for CASSLQGALLGETQYF.